This record looks at one TCR beta chain sequence and its context. Trimming stripped 4 bases from V and 6 bases from J, with 14 bases between. CDR1 and CDR2 from the germline V gene are SGHNT and YYREEE (reference sequence). This CDR3 spans 13 amino acids. Data came from immunoSEQ multiplex PCR; TCRdb stores just in-frame clones and leaves some out. This sample has about 140,000 clones, with approximately 95% found just once. The data were obtained in a study of T cell responses to AZD1222 COVID-19 vaccine. Here the sequenced sample was peripheral blood, taken 28 days after the second AZD1222 dose. This receptor was obtained from an adult who received the AZD1222 COVID-19 vaccine. The V call is TRBV5-4, the J call TRBJ2-7, with unresolved D. DNA of the CDR3: TGTGCCAGCAGCCCAGGAGAGAGGAGCGAGCAGTACTTC. Protein product: CASSPGERSEQYF.